This T cell receptor (beta chain) was profiled in a study of blood T cell repertoires in COVID-19. About the study: Samples of COVID-19 (acute and convalescent) were obtained from the United States, Italy and Spain.

Trimming removed 6 bases from V and 0 bases from J; junction bases left unmatched: 7. This CDR3 spans 17 amino acids. Germline values: CDR1 KGHSH, CDR2 LQKENI. As handled by the study authors: The authors estimated nucleated cell counts from reference gene primer amplification. Profiled with immunoSEQ multiplex PCR; TCRdb holds only in-frame clones, not every one. V, J and clone size are taken as reported in that table, and D and trimming were inferred from the DNA itself. The table shows some 150,000 clones, with 80% to 85% occurring only once. The sample consisted of peripheral blood. This clonotype was sampled from a human donor in a cohort sampled during active COVID-19. The chain carries TRBV18 and TRBJ1-6; 8 bases line up with TRBD1. CDR3 residues: CASSSQGASSYNSPLHF. The CDR3 DNA is TGTGCCAGCTCGTCCCAGGGGGCGAGCTCCTATAATTCACCCCTCCACTTT.